The entry below describes one T cell receptor beta chain. Its target is unknown. The record originates from a study of CD4+ T cells in melanoma. Study findings and constraints: A reported correlation linked neoantigen-specific CD4+ T cells to CD8+, macrophage and B cell function.

TCRdb's table, derived via immunoSEQ multiplex PCR, lists solely in-frame clones and lacks some. The sample gives 9,900 or so clones, 55% to 75% of which show up once; less than 25% is in the top ten. Per germline, CDR1 SGHTS and CDR2 YDEGEE. The CDR3 spans 16 residues. The V and J ends lost 0 bases and 5 bases, in that order; junction bases with no gene match: 7. The sequenced sample was cells from a culture (not recorded whether cultured in vitro). The TCR originated in a human donor with melanoma. The rearrangement uses TRBV5-8 and TRBJ2-5; 10 bases map to TRBD2. CDR3 coding DNA: TGTGCCAGCAGCTTGGAAAGGGGACTAGCGCGCGAGACCCAGTACTTC. Protein product: CASSLERGLARETQYF.